Listed below are T cell receptor beta chains from one sample, sequenced in a study of shared clonotypes between healthy human individuals. Produced via immunoSEQ multiplex PCR; TCRdb's table is partial and in-frame only. Among about 490,000 clones listed, 76% were seen once. Sequencing was done on a sample of PBMCs. The source of these receptors is a woman aged 40 to 50 in good health. Some clones in this sample may be carry-over from other donors' samples. Both conserved end residues are part of each CDR3. D genes are given only for firm matches. The size entry is marked missing in some rows and otherwise reads once, few, many or a size class.

size	D	V	J	CDR3	DNA
NA	TRBD2	TRBV10-3	TRBJ2-2	CAISGTSGSTGELFF	TGTGCCATCAGTGGGACTAGCGGGAGCACCGGGGAGCTGTTTTTT
NA	NA	TRBV28	TRBJ1-2	CASHRQNYGYTF	TGTGCCAGCCACAGGCAAAACTATGGCTACACCTTC
NA	TRBD2	TRBV5-4	TRBJ2-5	CASNGGTSRETQYF	TGTGCCAGCAACGGGGGGACTAGCAGAGAGACCCAGTACTTC
NA	NA	TRBV30	TRBJ1-1	CAWSGHISVPGVYSGGIENTEAFF	NA
NA	NA	TRBV28	TRBJ2-7	CASSFRDHSYEQYF	TGTGCCAGCAGTTTTCGTGACCACTCCTACGAGCAGTACTTC
NA	TRBD2	TRBV28	TRBJ2-5	CASSLELAGAETQYF	TGTGCCAGCAGTTTAGAACTAGCGGGAGCAGAGACTCAGTACTTC
NA	NA	TRBV10-3	TRBJ1-2	CAISESTVSNYGYTF	TGTGCCATCAGTGAGTCAACCGTGTCTAACTATGGCTACACCTTC
NA	TRBD2	TRBV6-9	TRBJ2-7	CASNPAGGLTYEQYF	TGTGCCAGCAATCCAGCGGGAGGACTGACATACGAGCAGTACTTC
NA	NA	TRBV9	TRBJ1-2	CASSVLGQNYGYTF	TGTGCCAGCAGCGTATTAGGCCAGAACTATGGCTACACCTTC
NA	NA	TRBV19	TRBJ2-1	CASSLRTAYNEQFF	TGTGCCAGTAGTCTTCGGACAGCCTACAATGAGCAGTTCTTC
NA	NA	TRBV7-9	TRBJ2-7	CASSSGMEGDYEQYF	TGTGCCAGCAGCTCCGGTATGGAGGGGGACTACGAGCAGTACTTC
few	TRBD2	TRBV7-3	TRBJ2-2	CASSPIATSAAGGELFF	TGTGCCAGCAGCCCAATCGCTACTAGCGCAGCGGGCGGGGAGCTGTTTTTT
NA	NA	TRBV7-2	TRBJ1-1	CASSLGPTGEAFF	TGTGCCAGCAGCTTAGGACCTACGGGTGAAGCTTTCTTT
once	NA	TRBV6-5	TRBJ2-7	CASSYSRDFSYEQYF	TGTGCCAGCAGTTACTCTCGCGACTTCTCCTACGAGCAGTACTTC
NA	NA	TRBV5-6	TRBJ1-4	CASSFRPRRNEKLFF	TGTGCCAGCAGCTTCAGGCCCCGGCGCAATGAAAAACTGTTTTTT
NA	NA	TRBV7-8	TRBJ2-7	CASSFGVASVSYEQYF	TGTGCCAGCAGCTTTGGGGTGGCTAGCGTCTCCTACGAGCAGTACTTC
NA	NA	TRBV30	TRBJ2-5	CAWKVRQTTQETQYF	TGTGCCTGGAAGGTCCGACAGACTACCCAAGAGACCCAGTACTTC
NA	TRBD1	TRBV2	TRBJ2-7	CASSPRTGDEQYF	TGTGCCAGCAGTCCTCGGACAGGGGACGAGCAGTACTTC
NA	NA	TRBV5-5	TRBJ2-3	CASSLGGSTDTQYF	TGTGCCAGCAGCTTAGGCGGGAGCACAGATACGCAGTATTTT
many	TRBD1	TRBV6-4	TRBJ2-1	CASSGGQGADEQFF	TGTGCCAGCAGCGGGGGACAGGGGGCCGATGAGCAGTTCTTC
NA	TRBD2	TRBV13	TRBJ2-2	CASSPSGSGTGELFF	TGTGCCAGCAGTCCTAGCGGGAGTGGAACCGGGGAGCTGTTTTTT
NA	NA	TRBV7-8	TRBJ2-7	CASNFSGLSYGQYF	TGTGCCAGCAACTTTTCGGGCCTAAGCTACGGGCAGTACTTC
NA	TRBD2	TRBV25-1	TRBJ2-1	CASSAIRGTSGSNEQFF	TGTGCCAGCAGTGCCATCCGTGGGACTAGCGGGAGCAATGAGCAGTTCTTC
NA	TRBD1	TRBV4-3	TRBJ2-3	CASSQDLTGQASTDTQYF	TGCGCCAGCAGCCAAGATCTAACGGGACAGGCGAGCACAGATACGCAGTATTTT
NA	TRBD1	TRBV5-4	TRBJ1-1	CASSFRQGTEAFF	TGTGCCAGCAGCTTCAGACAGGGCACTGAAGCTTTCTTT
NA	TRBD2	TRBV4-2	TRBJ2-7	CASSLGLAGTYEQYF	TGTGCCAGCAGCCTCGGACTAGCGGGAACCTACGAGCAGTACTTC
NA	TRBD1	TRBV27	TRBJ2-7	CASSPRQGGYEQYF	TGTGCCAGCAGTCCACGACAGGGGGGCTACGAGCAGTACTTC
many	NA	TRBV30	TRBJ1-4	CAWSRGGGFGEGKLFF	TGTGCCTGGAGTAGAGGGGGAGGTTTCGGAGAGGGGAAACTGTTTTTT
few	TRBD1	TRBV7-9	TRBJ1-1	CASSSGGSETEAFF	TGTGCCAGCAGCTCAGGGGGTTCGGAGACTGAAGCTTTCTTT
NA	NA	TRBV29-1	TRBJ2-5	CSVGTQQETQYF	TGCAGCGTTGGGACCCAACAAGAGACCCAGTACTTC
NA	NA	TRBV9	TRBJ2-1	CASSVEGLPVDEQFF	TGTGCCAGCAGCGTGGAGGGGCTCCCAGTGGATGAGCAGTTCTTC
NA	NA	TRBV2	TRBJ2-1	CASSESGSYNEQFF	TGTGCCAGCAGTGAATCGGGCAGCTACAATGAGCAGTTCTTC
NA	TRBD1	TRBV28	TRBJ1-5	CASSPGTGGYQPQHF	TGTGCCAGCAGCCCGGGGACAGGGGGGTACCAGCCCCAGCATTTT
NA	NA	TRBV6-4	TRBJ1-5	CASSDRQTDSNQPQHF	TGTGCCAGCAGTGACAGACAGACTGATAGCAATCAGCCCCAGCATTTT
few	NA	TRBV9	TRBJ2-7	CASSVGSYEQYF	TGTGCCAGCAGCGTAGGTTCCTACGAGCAGTACTTC
NA	TRBD2	TRBV7-9	TRBJ2-7	CASSPPVAGVLYEQYF	TGTGCCAGCAGCCCCCCGGTAGCGGGGGTACTCTACGAGCAGTACTTC
NA	NA	TRBV10-3	TRBJ2-1	CAISAVQGYEQFF	TGTGCCATCAGCGCTGTACAGGGCTATGAGCAGTTCTTC
few	NA	TRBV6-5	TRBJ1-2	CATRPGIGGYTF	TGTGCCACCCGACCGGGGATCGGTGGCTACACCTTC
NA	TRBD2	TRBV11-3	TRBJ2-1	CASSHGLAGYNEQFF	TGTGCCAGCAGCCACGGACTAGCGGGGTACAATGAGCAGTTCTTC
many	TRBD2	TRBV7-3	TRBJ2-3	CASSLTGGASTDTQYF	TGTGCCAGCAGCTTAACGGGAGGGGCGAGCACAGATACGCAGTATTTT
once	TRBD2	TRBV10-2	TRBJ2-2	CASSESVAGGKSGELFF	TGCGCCAGCAGTGAGTCGGTAGCGGGGGGGAAATCCGGGGAGCTGTTTTTT
NA	NA	TRBV5-4	TRBJ2-3	CASSLDSTDTQYF	TGTGCCAGCAGCCTGGACAGTACAGATACGCAGTATTTT
NA	NA	TRBV7-3	TRBJ1-1	CASSQGSSANTEAFF	TGTGCCAGCAGCCAAGGGTCCTCGGCGAACACTGAAGCTTTCTTT
NA	NA	TRBV11-2	TRBJ2-1	CASSLDLLSSYNEQFF	TGTGCCAGCAGCTTGGATCTGCTGAGCTCCTACAATGAGCAGTTCTTC
NA	NA	TRBV28	TRBJ1-4	CASSPVQGFVEKLFF	TGTGCCAGCAGTCCGGTACAGGGTTTCGTTGAAAAACTGTTTTTT
NA	NA	TRBV30	TRBJ1-2	CAGYAANYGYTF	TGTGCCGGCTACGCAGCTAACTATGGCTACACCTTC
once	TRBD2	TRBV29-1	TRBJ2-5	CSVMEGGGETQYF	TGCAGCGTTATGGAAGGCGGGGGGGAGACCCAGTACTTC
NA	TRBD2	TRBV10-3	TRBJ2-1	CAISEIGGYNEQFF	TGTGCCATCAGTGAAATCGGGGGGTACAATGAGCAGTTCTTC
NA	TRBD1	TRBV4-3	TRBJ1-3	CASSQYRARDRGGNTIYF	TGCGCCAGCAGCCAATACCGGGCCCGGGACAGGGGCGGAAACACCATATATTTT
few	NA	TRBV5-1	TRBJ1-3	CASSLAGPSRGNTIYF	TGCGCCAGCAGCTTGGCCGGACCCTCGAGGGGAAACACCATATATTTT
NA	TRBD1	TRBV29-1	TRBJ2-7	CSVDLYRDRGRKQYF	TGCAGCGTTGATCTCTACCGGGACAGGGGGCGAAAGCAGTACTTC
NA	NA	TRBV5-1	TRBJ1-1	CASRKTATGTEAFF	TGCGCCAGCAGGAAGACGGCGACCGGCACTGAAGCTTTCTTT